The 15 T cell receptor beta chains below were found in one sample sequenced in a study of blood T cell repertoires in COVID-19. The method was immunoSEQ multiplex PCR; TCRdb's version includes in-frame clones alone and lacks a portion of them. The sample shows around 230,000 clones, more than 80% of them seen only once. The material sequenced was PBMCs or T cells enriched from blood (not recorded which). The receptor set was obtained from a woman between 35 and 50 years old with acute COVID-19.

V gene TRBV6-1 combines with J gene TRBJ2-7; D is possibly TRBD1 (6 bases). The CDR3 spans 14 residues. V lost 0 bases, J lost 4 bases, and 10 bases lay in between. The germline CDR1 and CDR2 sequences are MNHNS and SASEGT. DNA of the CDR3: TGTGCCAGCAGTGAAGCGGGACATACGTACGAGCAGTACTTC. Residues: CASSEAGHTYEQYF.

The CDR3 DNA reads TGTGCCAGCAGCCCCGGGACACCTGGAAACACCATATATTTT. As protein: CASSPGTPGNTIYF. The chain is built from TRBV11-3 and TRBJ1-3; maybe TRBD1 (6 bases). The CDR3 runs 14 residues. CDR1 is SGHNT, CDR2 YENEEA, per germline. Trimming cost V 5 bases and J 2 bases, with 10 bases left between them.

The gene calls are TRBV6-6 and TRBJ1-5; tentative D call: TRBD1 (6 bases). V gave up 10 bases and J gave up 5 bases, with 12 bases separating them. The CDR3 contains 12 residues. Germline-derived CDR1 and CDR2 are MNHNY and SVGAGI (reference sequence). CDR3 bases: TGTGCCACCCAACAGGGAGATCAGCCCCAGCATTTT. Its translation: CATQQGDQPQHF.

V gene TRBV7-2 combines with J gene TRBJ1-2, with TRBD1 as a possible D gene (5 bases). V shed 3 bases and J shed 4 bases, with 9 bases lying between them. In germline, CDR1 is SGHTA, CDR2 FQGNSA. The CDR3 extends over 13 amino acids. The CDR3 DNA reads TGTGCCAGCAGCTTGGAGACAGTCTATGGCTACACCTTC. Amino acid sequence: CASSLETVYGYTF.

V is TRBV9 and J is TRBJ1-2, with D unclear. Germline values: CDR1 SGDLS, CDR2 YYNGEE. V was clipped by 0 bases and J by 1 base, with 10 bases between them. The CDR3 covers 15 residues. In DNA, the CDR3 is TGTGCCAGCAGCGTAGGGCGGCAGCTTAACTATGGCTACACCTTC. It yields the protein CASSVGRQLNYGYTF. Complete variable domain (other parts from reference TRBV9 and TRBJ1-2): DSGVTQTPKHLITATGQRVTLRCSPRSGDLSVYWYQQSLDQGLQFLIQYYNGEERAKGNILERFSAQQFPDLHSELNLSSLELGDSALYFCASSVGRQLNYGYTFGSGTRLTVV.

This clone showed up just a few times. The V gene is TRBV4-3, the J gene TRBJ1-2; D perhaps matches TRBD1 (6 bases). Germline V lookup: CDR1 LGHNA, CDR2 YSLEER. The CDR3 is 18 amino acids. V was clipped by 0 bases and J by 4 bases, with 21 bases between them. The CDR3 sequence: CASSQDTTLIRGGYGYTF. CDR3 nucleotide sequence: TGCGCCAGCAGCCAAGATACAACGTTGATCCGAGGGGGCTATGGCTACACCTTC.

The V gene is TRBV7-3, the J gene TRBJ1-2; D is unresolved. V was cut by 0 bases and J by 6 bases, with 14 bases left in between. CDR3 length: 15 residues. From germline, CDR1 is SGHTA and CDR2 FQGTGA. The CDR3 DNA reads as TGTGCCAGCAGCTTAACTAACCCGGTTTTGGATGGCTACACCTTC. It is translated as CASSLTNPVLDGYTF.

The chain carries TRBV27 and TRBJ2-7; maybe TRBD1 (6 bases). Germline lookup yields CDR1 MNHEY and CDR2 SMNVEV (reference sequence). CDR3 size: 13 residues. The ends were cut back, 3 bases at V and 3 bases at J, with 9 bases in the middle. The CDR3 DNA is TGTGCCAGCAGTTTTAACAGGGTCTACGAGCAGTACTTC. Protein sequence: CASSFNRVYEQYF.

This rearrangement joins TRBV9 to TRBJ1-2; TRBD1 matches 7 bases. V gave up 2 bases and J gave up 4 bases; unmatched junction bases: 5. Germline-derived CDR1 and CDR2 are SGDLS and YYNGEE. CDR3 size: 14 residues. CDR3 DNA: TGTGCCAGCAGCGTCGAGGGGGCGGGCTATGGCTACACCTTC. It specifies CASSVEGAGYGYTF.

The chain uses TRBV11-2 and TRBJ1-1; possibly TRBD1 for D (6 bases). The CDR3 covers 15 residues. V shed 0 bases and J shed 0 bases, with 8 bases lying between them. CDR1 and CDR2 (germline): SGHAT, FQNNGV. In DNA, the CDR3 is TGTGCCAGCAGCTTAGATGGACAGCTGAACACTGAAGCTTTCTTT. Its translation: CASSLDGQLNTEAFF.

In this sample, this clone turned up once. V and J are TRBV27 and TRBJ1-2; no reliable D call. CDR1 and CDR2 from the germline V gene are MNHEY and SMNVEV (reference sequence). The CDR3 sequence is 17 residues long. V was clipped by 7 bases and J by 3 bases, with 24 bases between them. The CDR3, as DNA: TGTGCCAGCAACCCACGCGGGAGGCCTGGGTTCGACTATGGCTACACCTTC. Its translation is CASNPRGRPGFDYGYTF.

The CDR3 region is CASSGGLGNTIYF. The DNA of the CDR3 is TGCGCCAGCAGCGGGGGACTAGGAAACACCATATATTTT. The V call is TRBV10-2, the J call TRBJ1-3; D perhaps matches TRBD1 (5 bases). The CDR3 extends over 13 amino acids. Per the germline V gene, CDR1 is WSHSY and CDR2 is SAAADI. Deletions cut 6 bases from V and 4 bases from J, with 10 bases between.

The chain couples TRBV27 to TRBJ2-2; the D gene is possibly TRBD1 (6 bases). V dropped 3 bases and J dropped 0 bases, with 11 bases sitting between them. This CDR3 comprises 16 residues. The germline V gene encodes CDR1 MNHEY and CDR2 SMNVEV (reference sequence). CDR3 nucleotides: TGTGCCAGCAGTTTTTTAGGGACAACGAACACCGGGGAGCTGTTTTTT. It yields the protein CASSFLGTTNTGELFF.

V is TRBV6-6 and J is TRBJ1-1; D call uncertain. Germline-derived CDR1 and CDR2 are MNHNY and SVGAGI (reference sequence). There are 10 residues in the CDR3. Trimming shortened V by 8 bases and J by 5 bases, and 6 bases separated the two germline ends. CDR3 residues: CASSRTEAFF. DNA for the CDR3: TGTGCCAGCTCACGGACTGAAGCTTTCTTT.

The chain recombines TRBV4-1 with TRBJ2-7; 9 bases are a match to TRBD2. Unmatched junction bases numbered 5, after V lost 4 bases and J lost 1 base. The germline V gene has CDR1 MGHRA and CDR2 YSYEKL. The CDR3 covers 15 residues. The CDR3 loop is CASSPQRGASYEQYV. The CDR3 bases are TGCGCCAGCAGCCCACAGCGGGGGGCTTCCTACGAGCAGTACGTC.